This T cell receptor (beta chain) was captured in a study of patients and donors after allogeneic stem cell transplantation. This CDR3 comprises 14 residues. Germline V lookup: CDR1 MNHEY, CDR2 SMNVEV (reference sequence). Trimming took 5 bases from V and 9 from J; bases not matched to a gene: 3. The count of this clonotype is one. One entry per CDR3 protein, called by TCRdb with MiXCR from the RT-PCR reads. The sample carries 150,000 to 200,000 distinct CDR3 sequences, 40% to 45% recorded once. The clonotype comes from a human donor who was either an allogeneic HSCT recipient or a stem cell or donor lymphocyte infusion donor (not recorded which). It is not recorded whose cells these are; they may come from a transplant donor. The gene calls are TRBV27 and TRBJ2-1, with TRBD2 identical over 14 bases. The sequenced sample was blood, either unsorted or a sorted T cell fraction (not recorded which). The CDR3 loop is CASSLGLAGGEQFF. Here the CDR3 DNA reads TGTGCCAGCAGTCTTGGACTAGCGGGGGGTGAGCAGTTCTTC.